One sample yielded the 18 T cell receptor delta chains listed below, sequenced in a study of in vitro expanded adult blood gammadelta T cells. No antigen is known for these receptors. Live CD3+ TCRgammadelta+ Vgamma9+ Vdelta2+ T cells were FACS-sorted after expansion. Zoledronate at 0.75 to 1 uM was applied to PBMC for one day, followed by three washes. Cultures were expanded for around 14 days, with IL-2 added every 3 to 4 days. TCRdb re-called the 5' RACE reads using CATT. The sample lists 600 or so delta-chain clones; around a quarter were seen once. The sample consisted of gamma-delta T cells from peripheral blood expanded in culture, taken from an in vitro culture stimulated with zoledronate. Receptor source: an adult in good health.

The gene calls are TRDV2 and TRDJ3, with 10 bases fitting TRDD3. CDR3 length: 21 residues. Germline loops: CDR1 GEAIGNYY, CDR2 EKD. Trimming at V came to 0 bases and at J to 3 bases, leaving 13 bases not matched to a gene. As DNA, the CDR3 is TGTGCCTGTGACACCGGTTGGATGGGGGGATACGAAGACTGGGACACCCGACAGATGTTTTTC. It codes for CACDTGWMGGYEDWDTRQMFF.

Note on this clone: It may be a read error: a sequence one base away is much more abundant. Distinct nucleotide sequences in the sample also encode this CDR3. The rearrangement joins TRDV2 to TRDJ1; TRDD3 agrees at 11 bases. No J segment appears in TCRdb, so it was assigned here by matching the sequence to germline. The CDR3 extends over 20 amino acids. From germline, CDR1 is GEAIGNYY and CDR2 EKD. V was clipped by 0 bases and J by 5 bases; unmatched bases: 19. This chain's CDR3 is CACDTFSIGLGDNSTDKLIF. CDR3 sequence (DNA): TGTGCCTGTGACACCTTCTCGATAGGACTGGGGGATAATAGCACTGATAAACTCATCTTT.

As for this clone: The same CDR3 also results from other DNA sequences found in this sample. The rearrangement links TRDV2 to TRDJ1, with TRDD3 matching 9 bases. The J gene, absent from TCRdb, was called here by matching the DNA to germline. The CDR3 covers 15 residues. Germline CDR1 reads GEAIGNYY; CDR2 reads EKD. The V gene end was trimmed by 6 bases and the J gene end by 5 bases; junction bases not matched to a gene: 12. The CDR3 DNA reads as TGTGCCTGTCAGACGGTGGGGGATAGGGCAGATAAACTCATCTTT. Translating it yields CACQTVGDRADKLIF.

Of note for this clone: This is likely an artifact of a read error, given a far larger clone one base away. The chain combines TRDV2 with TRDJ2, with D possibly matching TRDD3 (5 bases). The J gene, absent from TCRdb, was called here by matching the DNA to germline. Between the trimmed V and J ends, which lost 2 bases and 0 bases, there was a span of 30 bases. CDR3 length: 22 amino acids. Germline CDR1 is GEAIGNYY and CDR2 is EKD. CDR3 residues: CACDSLLEETPHQTSLTAQLFF. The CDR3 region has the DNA TGTGCCTGTGACAGCTTACTGGAGGAGACTCCCCATCAGACCTCTTTGACAGCACAACTCTTCTTT.

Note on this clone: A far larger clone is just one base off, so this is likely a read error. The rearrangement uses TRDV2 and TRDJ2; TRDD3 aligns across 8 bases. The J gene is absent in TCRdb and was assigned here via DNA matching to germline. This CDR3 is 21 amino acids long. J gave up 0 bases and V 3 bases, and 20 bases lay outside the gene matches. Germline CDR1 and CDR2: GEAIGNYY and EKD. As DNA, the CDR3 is TGTGCCTGTGACTCCGTCGCTCCTACAAATACTGGGGGGGCTTTGACAGCACAACTCTTCTTT. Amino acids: CACDSVAPTNTGGALTAQLFF.

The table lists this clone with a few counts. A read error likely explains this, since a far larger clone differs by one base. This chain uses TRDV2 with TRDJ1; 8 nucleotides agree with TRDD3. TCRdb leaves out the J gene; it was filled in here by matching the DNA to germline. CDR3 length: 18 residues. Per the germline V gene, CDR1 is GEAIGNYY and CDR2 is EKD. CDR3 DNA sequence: TGTGCCGGTGACTCCGTAAGGGGGATAGGAAAGTACACCGATAAACTCATCTTT. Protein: CAGDSVRGIGKYTDKLIF.

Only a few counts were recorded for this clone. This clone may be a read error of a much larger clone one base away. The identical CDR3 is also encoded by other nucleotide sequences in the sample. The chain's CDR3 is CACDTVLGANSYTDKLIF. The CDR3 coding sequence is TGTGCCTGTGACACTGTTTTGGGGGCTAATAGTTACACCGATAAACTCATCTTT. The chain couples TRDV2 to TRDJ1; D tentatively reads TRDD1 or TRDD3 (6 bases each). Here the J gene came from matching the DNA to germline, since TCRdb omits it. The ends were cut back, 1 base at V and 0 bases at J, with 20 bases in the middle. The germline gives CDR1 GEAIGNYY, CDR2 EKD. The length of the CDR3 is 18 residues.

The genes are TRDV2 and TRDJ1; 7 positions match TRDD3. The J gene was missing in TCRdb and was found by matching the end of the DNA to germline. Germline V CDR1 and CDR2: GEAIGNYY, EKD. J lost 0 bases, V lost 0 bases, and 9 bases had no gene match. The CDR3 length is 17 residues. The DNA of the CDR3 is TGTGCCTGTGACACCGTGACGGGGGATGAATACACCGATAAACTCATCTTT. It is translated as CACDTVTGDEYTDKLIF.

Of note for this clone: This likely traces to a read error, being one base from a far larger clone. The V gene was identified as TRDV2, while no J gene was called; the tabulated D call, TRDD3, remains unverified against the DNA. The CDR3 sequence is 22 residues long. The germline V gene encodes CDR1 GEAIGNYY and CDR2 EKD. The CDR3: CACDTVSVLGDTESWDTRQIFF. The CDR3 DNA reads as TGTGCCTGTGACACCGTTAGTGTTCTGGGGGATACGGAGTCCTGGGACACCCGACAGATATTTTTC.

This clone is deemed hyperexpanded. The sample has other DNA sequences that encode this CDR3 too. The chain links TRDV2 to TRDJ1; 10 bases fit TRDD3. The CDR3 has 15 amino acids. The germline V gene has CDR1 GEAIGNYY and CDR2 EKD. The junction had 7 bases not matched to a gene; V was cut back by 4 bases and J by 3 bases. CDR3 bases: TGTGCCTGTGATCGCCTGGGGGATAGGTCCGATAAACTCATCTTT. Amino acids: CACDRLGDRSDKLIF.

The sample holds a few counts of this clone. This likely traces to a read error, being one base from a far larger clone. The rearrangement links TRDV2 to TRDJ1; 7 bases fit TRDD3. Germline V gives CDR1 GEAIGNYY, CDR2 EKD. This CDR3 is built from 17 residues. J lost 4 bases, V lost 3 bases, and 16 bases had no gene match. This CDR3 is CACDPVLGPQVNDKLIF. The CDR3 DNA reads TGTGCCTGTGACCCTGTACTGGGGCCTCAGGTCAACGATAAACTCATCTTT.

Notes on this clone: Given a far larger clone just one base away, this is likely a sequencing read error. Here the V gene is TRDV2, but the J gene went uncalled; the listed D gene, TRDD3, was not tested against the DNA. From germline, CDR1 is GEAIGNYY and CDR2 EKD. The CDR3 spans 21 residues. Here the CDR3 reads CACDPALTGDLYSWDTRQVFF. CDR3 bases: TGTGCCTGTGACCCCGCCCTTACTGGGGACCTTTACTCCTGGGACACCCGACAGGTGTTTTTC.

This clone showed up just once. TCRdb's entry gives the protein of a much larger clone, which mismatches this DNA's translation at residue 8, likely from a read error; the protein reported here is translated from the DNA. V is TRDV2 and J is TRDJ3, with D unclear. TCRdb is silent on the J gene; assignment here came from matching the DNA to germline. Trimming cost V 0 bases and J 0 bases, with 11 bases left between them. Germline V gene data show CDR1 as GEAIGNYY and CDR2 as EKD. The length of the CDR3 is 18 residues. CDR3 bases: TGTGCCTGTGACACCCTAAAGACCGGCTCCTGGGACACCCGACAGATGTTTTTC. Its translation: CACDTLKTGSWDTRQMFF.

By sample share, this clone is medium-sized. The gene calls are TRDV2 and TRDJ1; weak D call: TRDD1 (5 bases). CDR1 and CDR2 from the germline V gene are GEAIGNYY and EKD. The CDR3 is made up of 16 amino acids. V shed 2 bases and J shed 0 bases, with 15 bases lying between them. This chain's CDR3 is CACDNLLSIDTDKLIF. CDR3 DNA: TGTGCCTGTGACAATCTACTATCAATAGACACCGATAAACTCATCTTT.

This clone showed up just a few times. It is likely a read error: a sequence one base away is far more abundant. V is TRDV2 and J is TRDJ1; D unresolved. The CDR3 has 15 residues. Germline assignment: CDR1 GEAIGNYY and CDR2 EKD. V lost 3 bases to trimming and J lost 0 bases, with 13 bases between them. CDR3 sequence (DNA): TGTGCCTGTGACCCTCTTTCCCCGTACACCGATAAACTCATCTTT. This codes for CACDPLSPYTDKLIF.

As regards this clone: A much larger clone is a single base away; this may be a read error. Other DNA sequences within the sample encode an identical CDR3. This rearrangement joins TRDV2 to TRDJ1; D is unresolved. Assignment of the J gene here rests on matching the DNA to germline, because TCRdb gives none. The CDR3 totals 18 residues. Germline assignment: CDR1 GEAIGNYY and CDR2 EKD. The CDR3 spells CACDPLSPTTEYTDKLIF. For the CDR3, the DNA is TGTGCCTGTGACCCACTGTCCCCGACTACTGAGTACACAGATAAACTCATCTTT.

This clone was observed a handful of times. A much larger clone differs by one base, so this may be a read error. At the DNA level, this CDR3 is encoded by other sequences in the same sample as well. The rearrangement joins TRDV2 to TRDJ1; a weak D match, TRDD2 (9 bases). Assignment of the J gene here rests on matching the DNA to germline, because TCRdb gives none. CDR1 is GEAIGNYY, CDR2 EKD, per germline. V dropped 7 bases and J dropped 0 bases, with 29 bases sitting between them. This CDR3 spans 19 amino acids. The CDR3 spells CACDAVLPTGGSNTDKLIF. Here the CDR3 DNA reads TGTGCCTGCGACGCCGTCCTTCCTACTGGGGGCTCGAACACCGATAAACTCATCTTT.

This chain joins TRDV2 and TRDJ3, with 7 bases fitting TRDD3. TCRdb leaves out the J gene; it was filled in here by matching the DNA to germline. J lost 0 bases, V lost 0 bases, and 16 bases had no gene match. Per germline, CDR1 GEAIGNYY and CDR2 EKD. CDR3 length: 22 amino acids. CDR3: CACDTLTSTGDLYSWDTRQMFF. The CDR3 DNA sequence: TGTGCCTGTGACACCCTGACGAGTACTGGGGACCTTTACTCCTGGGACACCCGACAGATGTTTTTC.